Below are 32 T cell receptor beta chains sequenced from a single sample in a study of control samples from healthy donors and cancer patients (dated by TCRdb to the early 2020s). Preparation of the library involved the immunoSEQ multiplex PCR assay. TCRdb took over this immuneACCESS table, retaining in-frame rearrangements with V and J assigned. Such tables are incomplete; in checked studies, under half of the missing clones stem from an unresolved V gene, and the remainder is unexplained. The sample contains over 80,000 clones, 79% of them found a single time. 10% to 13% of the sample lies in the top ten. The specimen was blood. The receptors originated from a woman under 40 in good health.

The chain couples TRBV4-1 to TRBJ1-3; maybe TRBD1 (6 bases). Trimming took 0 bases from V and 0 from J, leaving 12 bases between them. CDR3 size: 17 residues. Germline V gene lookup returns CDR1 MGHRA and CDR2 YSYEKL. CDR3 sequence (DNA): TGCGCCAGCAGCCAAGAGCGGGGGGCATACTCTGGAAACACCATATATTTT. This gives the protein CASSQERGAYSGNTIYF.

V and J are TRBV4-3 and TRBJ1-1, with a weak D call TRBD1 (6 bases). The germline V gene encodes CDR1 LGHNA and CDR2 YSLEER. The CDR3 consists of 15 residues. The V gene lost 4 bases and the J gene lost 1 base, with 13 bases spanning the gap. The CDR3 DNA reads as TGCGCCAGCAGCCCAGGCAGGGGAAGGAACACTGAAGCTTTCTTT. It is translated as CASSPGRGRNTEAFF.

This clone turned up a few times. The genes are TRBV20-1 and TRBJ1-2; 9 positions agree with TRBD1. This CDR3 has 10 residues. CDR1 is DFQATT, CDR2 SNEGSKA, per germline (reference sequence). V dropped 3 bases and J dropped 13; count of bases not matched to a gene: 3. This chain's CDR3 is CSASGTGSTF. DNA of the CDR3: TGCAGTGCTAGCGGGACAGGGAGCACCTTC.

The rearrangement joins TRBV12-5 to TRBJ2-1; D not certain. V was pared by 0 bases and J by 6 bases, with 12 bases between. The CDR3 is 15 residues long. Germline lookup yields CDR1 LGHNT and CDR2 FRNRAP. Here the CDR3 DNA reads TGTGCTAGTGGTTTGGTACTTAGGCAGGTCAATGAGCAGTTCTTC. Translated: CASGLVLRQVNEQFF.

The chain links TRBV5-1 to TRBJ2-1, with TRBD2 identical over 10 bases. V shed 3 bases, J shed 5 bases, and the junction held 8 bases outside the gene matches. This CDR3 comprises 16 residues. Germline V lookup: CDR1 SGHRS, CDR2 YFSETQ. The CDR3 DNA is TGCGCCAGCAGCTCAAATCTAGCGGGGGCAAACAATGAGCAGTTCTTC. Protein sequence: CASSSNLAGANNEQFF.

The chain recombines TRBV23-1 with TRBJ2-7, with a weak D call TRBD2 (6 bases). TRBV23-1 has ORF status, its function being uncertain. Trimming stripped 7 bases from V and 0 bases from J, with 13 bases between. The CDR3 consists of 14 residues. CDR3: CASTTTAGSYEQYF. In DNA, the CDR3 is TGCGCCAGCACCACGACAGCGGGCTCCTACGAGCAGTACTTC.

The V and J genes are TRBV2 and TRBJ2-7; 9 nucleotides line up with TRBD1. CDR3 length: 14 amino acids. V was clipped by 4 bases and J by 4 bases; unmatched bases: 5. CDR1 and CDR2 (germline): SNHLY, FYNNEI. This CDR3 is CASSGRDRVYEQYF. The DNA of the CDR3 is TGTGCCAGCAGTGGCCGGGACAGGGTATACGAGCAGTACTTC.

The rearrangement uses TRBV30 and TRBJ1-2; 10 nucleotides match TRBD1. Germline values: CDR1 GTSNPN, CDR2 SVGIG (reference sequence). This CDR3 spans 13 amino acids. Unmatched junction bases numbered 3, after V lost 2 bases and J lost 6 bases. CDR3 loop: CAWSPGTGDGYTF. The CDR3 DNA reads TGTGCCTGGAGTCCCGGGACAGGGGATGGCTACACCTTC.

The V call is TRBV11-3, the J call TRBJ2-2, with D possibly matching TRBD1 (5 bases). The germline V and J ends were trimmed by 4 bases and 4 bases, with 13 bases remaining between them. The CDR3 sequence is 15 residues long. Germline CDR1 SGHNT, CDR2 YENEEA. CDR3 nucleotide sequence: TGTGCCAGCAGCTGGACACCGACGGGCACCGGGGAGCTGTTTTTT. Translated, it gives CASSWTPTGTGELFF.

The rearrangement uses TRBV4-3 and TRBJ2-3; 9 bases align to TRBD1. The CDR3 is 15 residues long. Germline V gives CDR1 LGHNA, CDR2 YSLEER. Trimming took 0 bases from V and 5 from J; bases not matched to a gene: 3. The CDR3 here is CASSQDWTGEDTQYF. CDR3 DNA: TGCGCCAGCAGCCAAGACTGGACAGGGGAAGATACGCAGTATTTT.

The rearrangement links TRBV2 to TRBJ1-5; D is ambiguous. V lost 3 bases and J lost 7, with 19 bases in between. The length of the CDR3 is 16 residues. CDR1 SNHLY and CDR2 FYNNEI come from the germline V gene. The CDR3 loop is CASSETRTGLGQPQHF. The CDR3 DNA reads TGTGCCAGCAGTGAGACCAGGACTGGGTTGGGCCAGCCCCAGCATTTT.

This clone was detected once. This chain uses TRBV27 with TRBJ1-1; 8 bases align to TRBD1. CDR1 and CDR2 from the germline V gene are MNHEY and SMNVEV (reference sequence). J was trimmed by 1 base and V by 3 bases; bases with no gene match: 10. This CDR3 has 17 residues. CDR3 amino acids: CASSFTRRTGPNTEAFF. CDR3 coding DNA: TGTGCCAGCAGTTTTACCCGCCGGACAGGGCCGAACACTGAAGCTTTCTTT.

This chain links TRBV9 with TRBJ1-6; 9 bases agree with TRBD1. The length of the CDR3 is 15 residues. CDR1 and CDR2 (germline): SGDLS, YYNGEE. Trimming took 4 bases from V and 8 from J; bases not matched to a gene: 7. As DNA, the CDR3 is TGTGCCAGCAGCCCCTTCCGGGACAGGGATTCACCCCTCCACTTT. Residues: CASSPFRDRDSPLHF.

The chain couples TRBV6-5 to TRBJ2-7; the D gene is possibly TRBD1 (6 bases). The CDR3 is made up of 12 amino acids. In germline, CDR1 is MNHEY, CDR2 SVGAGI. The V end lost 8 bases, the J end lost 2 bases, and 10 bases lay between the germline ends. The CDR3 DNA is TGTGCCAGCGCGGCAGGGGCCTACGAGCAGTACTTC. Translation gives CASAAGAYEQYF.

The V and J genes are TRBV18 and TRBJ2-5; TRBD1 might be the D (6 bases). The CDR3 length is 15 residues. Germline V gene data show CDR1 as KGHSH and CDR2 as LQKENI. The V and J ends lost 0 bases and 7 bases respectively, with 15 bases between them. CDR3 sequence (DNA): TGTGCCAGCTCACCACCGGTCCGGGACAAGCGGACCCAGTACTTC. It translates to CASSPPVRDKRTQYF.

This clone appeared a few times. The chain carries TRBV29-1 and TRBJ1-6; the D gene is possibly TRBD1 (6 bases). CDR3 length: 13 residues. Germline V lookup: CDR1 SQVTM, CDR2 ANQGSEA. Trimming cost V 7 bases and J 7 bases, with 14 bases left between them. This chain's CDR3 is CSEKGHSNSPLHF. DNA of the CDR3: TGCAGCGAAAAGGGACACTCCAATTCACCCCTCCACTTT.

The rearrangement joins TRBV19 to TRBJ2-7; 10 nucleotides agree with TRBD1. The V and J ends lost 3 bases and 6 bases, in that order; junction bases with no gene match: 8. Germline values: CDR1 LNHDA, CDR2 SQIVND (reference sequence). This CDR3 has 15 amino acids. The CDR3 region has the DNA TGTGCCAGTAGTATCATCGGGACAGGGGACGTCGAGCAGTACTTC. Translation: CASSIIGTGDVEQYF.

The chain couples TRBV7-8 to TRBJ2-5; 13 bases agree with TRBD2. Looked up from germline, CDR1 is SGHVS and CDR2 is FQNEAQ. Trimming removed 6 bases from V and 5 bases from J; junction bases left unmatched: 6. This CDR3 has 15 residues. The CDR3 sequence is CASSSVGLAGETQYF. CDR3 nucleotide sequence: TGTGCCAGCAGTTCCGTGGGACTAGCGGGGGAGACCCAGTACTTC.

The rearrangement joins TRBV29-1 to TRBJ1-5; D is ambiguous. CDR1 SQVTM and CDR2 ANQGSEA come from the germline V gene. Trimming cost V 4 bases and J 8 bases, with 12 bases left between them. This CDR3 is 12 amino acids long. For the CDR3, the DNA is TGCAGCGTTGCAGAGTTGGGTGAGCCCCAGCATTTT. It is translated as CSVAELGEPQHF.

This chain connects TRBV27 to TRBJ1-2, with TRBD1 as a possible D gene (5 bases). V was cut by 8 bases and J by 4 bases, with 14 bases left in between. This CDR3 has 13 residues. Germline CDR1 MNHEY, CDR2 SMNVEV (reference sequence). CDR3 sequence reads: CASCPREGYGYTF. Written as DNA, the CDR3 is TGTGCCAGCTGCCCCAGGGAAGGCTATGGCTACACCTTC.

The gene calls are TRBV12-3 or TRBV12-4 and TRBJ2-7, with D perhaps TRBD1 or TRBD2 (5 bases each). The length of the CDR3 is 13 residues. Between the trimmed V and J ends, which lost 5 bases and 5 bases, there was a span of 13 bases. The CDR3 DNA reads TGTGCCAGCAGTCCCCTCCGGGGACACGAGCAGTACTTC. Amino acids: CASSPLRGHEQYF.

The chain recombines TRBV10-3 with TRBJ2-3; the match to TRBD2 covers 11 bases. CDR3 length equals 15 residues. Per germline, CDR1 ENHRY and CDR2 SYGVKD. The V segment lost 6 bases and the J segment 1 base; nucleotides outside the gene matches: 3. The CDR3 is CAIRATSGGTDTQYF. The DNA of the CDR3 is TGTGCCATCAGGGCGACTAGCGGGGGCACAGATACGCAGTATTTT.

The chain carries TRBV7-6 and TRBJ1-1, with 11 bases matching TRBD1. Losses at the gene ends were 5 bases for V and 1 base for J; bases not matched to a gene: 9. Germline V gene data show CDR1 as SGHVS and CDR2 as FNYEAQ. The CDR3 is made up of 17 amino acids. CDR3 in amino acids: CASSKDRGRVSNTEAFF. CDR3 sequence (DNA): TGTGCCAGCAGCAAGGACAGGGGGCGCGTGTCGAACACTGAAGCTTTCTTT.

V is TRBV2 and J is TRBJ2-5, with 8 bases lining up with TRBD1. The V segment lost 2 bases and the J segment 5 bases; nucleotides outside the gene matches: 7. The CDR3 extends over 15 amino acids. The germline CDR1 and CDR2 sequences are SNHLY and FYNNEI. In DNA, the CDR3 is TGTGCCAGCAGTGAACCAGGGGGCGGGCAGGAGACCCAGTACTTC. This translates into CASSEPGGGQETQYF.

This clone was detected only once. This sequence joins TRBV3-1 (or the pseudogene TRBV3-2) and TRBJ1-3; D uncertain. Per germline, CDR1 LGHDT and CDR2 YNNKEL (reference sequence). Trimming removed 1 base at V and 0 bases at J, with 10 bases between. The CDR3 has 16 residues. CDR3 region: CASSQGQRISGNTIYF. CDR3 sequence (DNA): TGTGCCAGCAGCCAAGGTCAAAGGATCTCTGGAAACACCATATATTTT.

This clone appeared a few times. This chain joins TRBV5-5 and TRBJ2-1; D remains unclear. V dropped 4 bases and J dropped 4 bases, with 9 bases sitting between them. Germline V gene data show CDR1 as SGHKS and CDR2 as YYEKEE (reference sequence). The CDR3 loop spans 13 amino acids. The CDR3 coding sequence is TGTGCCAGCAGCGAGGCAACTTACAATGAGCAGTTCTTC. Translated: CASSEATYNEQFF.

This chain connects TRBV19 to TRBJ1-4; maybe TRBD1 (5 bases). Germline CDR1 is LNHDA and CDR2 is SQIVND (reference sequence). The CDR3 totals 14 residues. The V and J ends lost 6 bases and 10 bases respectively, with 18 bases between them. CDR3 region: CASRNRGGQGKLFF. The CDR3 nucleotides are TGTGCCAGTAGGAACCGGGGCGGCCAGGGAAAACTGTTTTTT. The variable domain in full, completed from reference TRBV19 and TRBJ1-4, reads DGGITQSPKYLFRKEGQNVTLSCEQNLNHDAMYWYRQDPGQGLRLIYYSQIVNDFQKGDIAEGYSVSREKKESFPLTVTSAQKNPTAFYLCASRNRGGQGKLFFGSGTQLSVL.

The J gene is TRBJ1-1, the V gene TRBV11-3, with D hard to call. Trimming removed 6 bases at V and 0 bases at J, with 14 bases between. Looked up from germline, CDR1 is SGHNT and CDR2 is YENEEA. This CDR3 is 15 amino acids long. The CDR3 loop reads CASRSYDGLNTEAFF. CDR3 DNA sequence: TGTGCCAGCAGGTCCTATGACGGGTTGAACACTGAAGCTTTCTTT.

The chain carries TRBV6-6 and TRBJ2-7, with D perhaps TRBD1 (5 bases). Trimming pared 0 bases from V and 6 bases from J, leaving 12 bases between. Germline CDR1 reads MNHNY; CDR2 reads SVGAGI (reference sequence). CDR3 size: 14 residues. The CDR3 spells CASSYSGPTGEQYF. Here the CDR3 DNA reads TGTGCCAGCAGTTACTCGGGGCCGACGGGCGAGCAGTACTTC.

The chain carries TRBV6-5 and TRBJ2-7; D perhaps matches TRBD1 (6 bases). The CDR3 is made up of 15 amino acids. V lost 6 bases, J lost 8 bases, and 23 bases lay in between. Germline assignment: CDR1 MNHEY and CDR2 SVGAGI. The CDR3 here is CASSYGTTTPGKQYF. CDR3 bases: TGTGCCAGCAGCTATGGGACAACCACCCCGGGCAAGCAGTACTTC.

This rearrangement joins TRBV19 to TRBJ1-5, with D uncertain. In germline, CDR1 is LNHDA, CDR2 SQIVND (reference sequence). The V gene lost 3 bases and the J gene lost 1 base, with 7 bases spanning the gap. The CDR3 extends over 14 amino acids. CDR3 sequence (DNA): TGTGCCAGTAGTATGGGGAGAAGCAATCAGCCCCAGCATTTT. Translated: CASSMGRSNQPQHF.

The chain recombines TRBV7-2 with TRBJ1-5; 7 bases align to TRBD1. Germline V gene sequence: CDR1 SGHTA, CDR2 FQGNSA. V lost 5 bases, J lost 3 bases, and 13 bases stayed unmatched. The CDR3 contains 17 residues. DNA for the CDR3: TGTGCCAGCAGCCCGCCCCGACAGGGCTGGATCAATCAGCCCCAGCATTTT. Protein: CASSPPRQGWINQPQHF.